The rows below give T cell receptor beta chains drawn from one sample of a study of radiotherapy plus CTLA-4 blockade in lung cancer. TCRdb keeps only in-frame clones here, not all; method: immunoSEQ multiplex PCR. The data show some 64,000 clones, about 80% seen once. Sequencing was performed on peripheral blood, taken from a patient treated with radiotherapy plus ipilimumab. These receptors were obtained from a human donor with non-small cell lung cancer who had a complete response to radiotherapy plus ipilimumab. CDR3s include the opening cysteine and the closing phenylalanine or tryptophan. A D gene is named only where the DNA matches it firmly. Not all rows give a size; the values are once, few, many and, for expanded clones, a class.

d_call,clone_size,j_call,v_call,cdr3_nt,cdr3_aa
NA,NA,TRBJ2-1,TRBV27,TGTGCCAGCAGTTCATTCGGGCGGGGGCACCGCCACAATGAGCAGTTCTTC,CASSSFGRGHRHNEQFF
NA,NA,TRBJ1-1,TRBV29-1,TGCAGCGTCAGGAAGACAGTTGACACTGAAGCTTTCTTT,CSVRKTVDTEAFF
NA,NA,TRBJ2-1,TRBV5-4,TGTGCCAGCAGCTTGGCCTACAACCCAGCCAACAATGAGCAGTTCTTC,CASSLAYNPANNEQFF
TRBD1,once,TRBJ1-1,TRBV11-3,TGTGCCAGCAGCCTCACAGGGGACACTGAAGCTTTCTTT,CASSLTGDTEAFF
TRBD1,few,TRBJ2-1,TRBV23-1,TGCGCCAGCAGTCAATCTGGGGACAGGGGGAAGGGTGAGCAGTTCTTC,CASSQSGDRGKGEQFF
TRBD1,NA,TRBJ2-3,TRBV27,TGTGCCAGCAGTCCCAGGACAGGGGGCAAAGCAGATACGCAGTATTTT,CASSPRTGGKADTQYF
NA,NA,TRBJ2-7,TRBV6-5,TGTGCCAGCAGGGCTCTCGGGGAGCAGTACTTC,CASRALGEQYF
NA,NA,TRBJ1-1,TRBV7-9,TGTGCCAGCAGCGGGTCCCTTGAAGCTTTCTTT,CASSGSLEAFF
NA,few,TRBJ1-5,TRBV30,TGTGCCTGGAGTGTTTTAGGGATAAGCAATCAGCCCCAGCATTTT,CAWSVLGISNQPQHF
TRBD1,few,TRBJ1-2,TRBV11-3,TGTGCCAGCAGCTTAGAAGGGGGCAACTATGGCTACACCTTC,CASSLEGGNYGYTF
NA,NA,TRBJ1-4,TRBV5-5,TGTGCCAGCAGCCCCAGGGGCGGACGACTGTTTTTT,CASSPRGGRLFF
NA,NA,TRBJ2-7,TRBV5-6,TGTGCCAGCAGCTTGGGATTCAGAAGCGGCGAGCAGTACTTC,CASSLGFRSGEQYF
NA,NA,TRBJ1-4,TRBV11-2,TGTGCCAGCAGCTTAGCCCTGGGGGGTGAAAAACTGTTTTTT,CASSLALGGEKLFF
TRBD1,few,TRBJ2-7,TRBV2,TGTGCCAGCAGGACTCAGGGGAGACAGGGGCACGAGCAGTACTTC,CASRTQGRQGHEQYF
NA,NA,TRBJ1-2,TRBV6-5,TGTGCCAGCAGTGACTGGGCGGGCGGCTATGGCTACACCTTC,CASSDWAGGYGYTF
TRBD1,NA,TRBJ1-1,TRBV4-1,TGCGCCAGCAGCCAGATTATCCCTGACAGGGCAAAACGATTCTTT,CASSQIIPDRAKRFF
TRBD1,NA,TRBJ2-5,TRBV5-1,TGCGCCAGCAGCTTGGAAGGGAACAGGGGAGAGACCCAGTACTTC,CASSLEGNRGETQYF
NA,NA,TRBJ1-2,TRBV5-4,TGTGCCAGCAGCTTGGGTGGAGTAAGCTATGGCTACACCTTC,CASSLGGVSYGYTF
TRBD2,NA,TRBJ2-1,TRBV7-2,TGTGCCAGCAGCTTAACCGGGACTAGCGGGAGTGCAAGAACGAATGAGCAGTTCTTC,CASSLTGTSGSARTNEQFF
NA,NA,TRBJ2-3,TRBV30,TGTGCCTGGAGTCCAGGAGGGCTTAACACAGATACGCAGTATTTT,CAWSPGGLNTDTQYF
NA,NA,TRBJ2-1,TRBV4-3,TGCGCCAGCAGCCAAGACCCCCGACTTATCCTAAATGAGCAGTTCTTC,CASSQDPRLILNEQFF
NA,NA,TRBJ1-1,TRBV9,TGTGCCAGCAGCGTAGCTTTGGGGAACACTGAAGCTTTCTTT,CASSVALGNTEAFF
TRBD1,NA,TRBJ1-1,TRBV7-6,TGTGCCAGCAGCTTAGCGGACAGGGGCCATAACACTGAAGCTTTCTTT,CASSLADRGHNTEAFF
TRBD1,NA,TRBJ1-1,TRBV7-2,TGTGCCAGCAGCCTCCGGGGACAGGGGAACACTGAAGCTTTCTTT,CASSLRGQGNTEAFF
NA,NA,TRBJ2-5,TRBV6-5,TGTGCCAGCAGTTACTCGCCGCAGGGGCTCCAAGAGACCCAGTACTTC,CASSYSPQGLQETQYF
NA,few,TRBJ2-7,TRBV19,TGTGCCAGTAGTATAGCACAGTCCTACGAGCAGTACTTC,CASSIAQSYEQYF
TRBD1,NA,TRBJ2-7,TRBV7-8,TGTGCCAGCAGCTTAAGGGACAGGGGCTACGAGCAGTACTTC,CASSLRDRGYEQYF
NA,few,TRBJ1-5,TRBV30,TGTGCCTGGAGTGTACGGGAGGATCAGCCCCAGCATTTT,CAWSVREDQPQHF
NA,NA,TRBJ1-1,TRBV10-1,TGCGCCAGCTCTCTGACGGGGAGTGGCACTGAAGCTTTCTTT,CASSLTGSGTEAFF
NA,NA,TRBJ1-1,TRBV5-1,TGCGCCAGCAGCTTGGGTCAGTCAACTCAAGCTTTCTTT,CASSLGQSTQAFF
NA,NA,TRBJ2-7,TRBV30,TGTGCCTGGAGTGTACGAACAGGGTTATTATCCTACGAGCAGTACTTC,CAWSVRTGLLSYEQYF
TRBD2,few,TRBJ2-3,TRBV5-1,TGCGCCAGCAGCTTGTTTGGCGGGGGGCGCACAGATACGCAGTATTTT,CASSLFGGGRTDTQYF
TRBD2,NA,TRBJ2-1,TRBV5-1,TGCGCCAGCAGCTACGCGGCGCCTAGCGGGATGGATGTTGAGCAGTTCTTC,CASSYAAPSGMDVEQFF
TRBD1,NA,TRBJ1-5,TRBV10-3,TGTGCCATCAGTGAGACAGGGGGCGTCGGCGGCAATCAGCCCCAGCATTTT,CAISETGGVGGNQPQHF
TRBD1,few,TRBJ2-7,TRBV6-5,TGTGCCAGCAGTGGCCCCGGACAGGGGAAGGTGCAGTACTTC,CASSGPGQGKVQYF
TRBD1,NA,TRBJ2-4,TRBV6-6,TGTGCCAGCACTTACCGGGACAGGGATAAAAACATTCAGTACTTC,CASTYRDRDKNIQYF
TRBD2,NA,TRBJ2-3,TRBV19,TGTGCCAGTAGTATAGTAGCGGGGGACGCAGATACGCAGTATTTT,CASSIVAGDADTQYF
NA,few,TRBJ1-1,TRBV7-9,TGTGCCAGCAGCCCTAGGTACGGGGAGAAGGTGAACACTGAAGCTTTCTTT,CASSPRYGEKVNTEAFF
TRBD2,NA,TRBJ2-1,TRBV19,TGTGCCAGTAGTATGGCTAGCGGGGATTCCGATGAGCAGTTCTTC,CASSMASGDSDEQFF
NA,NA,TRBJ2-3,TRBV9,TGTGCCAGCAGCAAAGGGACGGCCTCGTCTGGCACAGATACGCAGTATTTT,CASSKGTASSGTDTQYF
NA,NA,TRBJ2-7,TRBV5-6,TGTGCCAGCAGCTTGCGACTCCGAGGAGCGTACGAGCAGTACTTC,CASSLRLRGAYEQYF
NA,NA,TRBJ2-3,TRBV7-7,TGTGCTAGCAGCCAGGGACTGGGGGGCACAGATACGCAGTATTTT,CASSQGLGGTDTQYF
TRBD2,NA,TRBJ2-1,TRBV19,TGTGCCAGTAGTATAAGCCGGGGGGCCTACAATGAGCAGTTCTTC,CASSISRGAYNEQFF
TRBD1,NA,TRBJ2-2,TRBV19,TGTGCCCTACGAGGGGGCGCAAACGGGGAGCTGTTTTTT,CALRGGANGELFF
NA,once,TRBJ1-2,TRBV5-4,TGTGCCAGCCACCCGGAAGGGTCTGGCTATGGCTACACCTTC,CASHPEGSGYGYTF